These 20 T cell receptor beta chains were all obtained from the same sample, sequenced in a study of early stage breast cancer tumors. The data were produced by immunoSEQ multiplex PCR, yet TCRdb's version contains in-frame clones alone and is incomplete. Of around 25,000 clones listed, roughly two thirds are singletons. The sequencing input was breast tumor tissue. The source of these receptors is a person between 60 and 70 years old with breast cancer.

V gene TRBV6-6 combines with J gene TRBJ2-1; TRBD2 matches at 11 bases. The CDR3 is 16 residues long. Germline V gene data show CDR1 as MNHNY and CDR2 as SVGAGI (reference sequence). V was clipped by 6 bases and J by 5 bases; unmatched bases: 9. The CDR3 loop reads CASSYHRGLADNEQFF. The CDR3 DNA sequence: TGTGCCAGCAGCTACCACCGGGGACTAGCGGACAATGAGCAGTTCTTC.

The chain is built from TRBV2 and TRBJ2-7, with 8 bases lining up with TRBD2. V trimming: 7 bases; J trimming: 6 bases; junction bases outside the gene matches: 8. The germline CDR1 and CDR2 sequences are SNHLY and FYNNEI. The CDR3 runs 13 residues. Here the CDR3 reads CASTQIGGAEQYF. CDR3 bases: TGTGCCAGCACCCAAATCGGGGGGGCCGAGCAGTACTTC.

V gene TRBV2 combines with J gene TRBJ2-5, with 9 bases fitting TRBD2. This CDR3 comprises 18 residues. V was clipped by 3 bases and J by 2 bases; unmatched bases: 13. Germline CDR1 is SNHLY and CDR2 is FYNNEI. CDR3 sequence reads: CASSEGQAAGGWQETQYF. The CDR3 DNA is TGTGCCAGCAGTGAGGGTCAGGCGGCGGGAGGGTGGCAAGAGACCCAGTACTTC. Together with reference TRBV2 and TRBJ2-5, the CDR3 gives the full variable domain: EPEVTQTPSHQVTQMGQEVILRCVPISNHLYFYWYRQILGQKVEFLVSFYNNEISEKSEIFDDQFSVERPDGSNFTLKIRSTKLEDSAMYFCASSEGQAAGGWQETQYFGPGTRLLVL.

This chain joins TRBV7-9 and TRBJ2-1, with D perhaps matching TRBD1 (6 bases). Germline-derived CDR1 and CDR2 are SEHNR and FQNEAQ (reference sequence). This CDR3 is 11 amino acids long. Trimming took off 5 bases at V and 10 bases at J, with 9 bases between the two ends. The CDR3 region is CASSRDREQFF. CDR3 bases: TGTGCCAGCAGCCGCGACAGGGAGCAGTTCTTC. Together with reference TRBV7-9 and TRBJ2-1, the CDR3 gives the full variable domain: DTGVSQNPRHKITKRGQNVTFRCDPISEHNRLYWYRQTLGQGPEFLTYFQNEAQLEKSRLLSDRFSAERPKGSFSTLEIQRTEQGDSAMYLCASSRDREQFFGPGTRLTVL.

The chain recombines TRBV7-9 with TRBJ2-1; 7 bases align to TRBD2. Looked up from germline, CDR1 is SEHNR and CDR2 is FQNEAQ (reference sequence). Trimming removed 0 bases from V and 12 bases from J; junction bases left unmatched: 2. CDR3 length: 12 amino acids. The CDR3 reads CASSLAGTMQFF. The CDR3 coding sequence is TGTGCCAGCAGCTTAGCTGGGACTATGCAGTTCTTC.

The chain joins TRBV5-1 to TRBJ1-2; possibly TRBD1 for D (5 bases). CDR1 and CDR2 (germline): SGHRS, YFSETQ. Trimming pared 0 bases from V and 10 bases from J, leaving 16 bases between. The CDR3 consists of 14 residues. The CDR3 sequence is CASSLGQLPEFYTF. The CDR3 DNA follows: TGCGCCAGCAGCTTGGGACAGCTCCCGGAGTTCTACACCTTC.

The count of this clone is one. The rearrangement joins TRBV19 to TRBJ1-4; possible D gene TRBD1, 6 bases. Trimming cost V 6 bases and J 0 bases, with 8 bases left between them. Germline assignment: CDR1 LNHDA and CDR2 SQIVND (reference sequence). The length of the CDR3 is 14 residues. CDR3 region: CASSRGTTNEKLFF. As DNA, the CDR3 is TGTGCCAGTAGCAGGGGTACAACTAATGAAAAACTGTTTTTT. The full variable domain, in which reference TRBV19 and TRBJ1-4 provide the parts outside the CDR3, is DGGITQSPKYLFRKEGQNVTLSCEQNLNHDAMYWYRQDPGQGLRLIYYSQIVNDFQKGDIAEGYSVSREKKESFPLTVTSAQKNPTAFYLCASSRGTTNEKLFFGSGTQLSVL.

V and J are TRBV5-1 and TRBJ2-7, with TRBD1 matching 10 bases. Looked up from germline, CDR1 is SGHRS and CDR2 is YFSETQ. Trimming cost V 4 bases and J 3 bases; bases outside gene matches: 10. The CDR3 is made up of 16 amino acids. The CDR3 sequence is CASSPQPGQGIYEQYF. CDR3 nucleotide sequence: TGCGCCAGCAGCCCCCAACCGGGACAGGGGATCTACGAGCAGTACTTC.

This clone occurred a few times. The V call is TRBV27, the J call TRBJ2-7, with a weak D call TRBD1 (6 bases). The length of the CDR3 is 15 residues. Germline assignment: CDR1 MNHEY and CDR2 SMNVEV (reference sequence). Trimming shortened V by 8 bases and J by 2 bases, and 19 bases separated the two germline ends. CDR3 protein: CASARAGTNAYEQYF. The CDR3 region has the DNA TGTGCCAGCGCCCGCGCCGGGACAAATGCCTACGAGCAGTACTTC.

The genes are TRBV7-2 and TRBJ2-3; a weak D match, TRBD2 (5 bases). Trimming stripped 1 base from V and 2 bases from J, with 10 bases between. Germline V gene sequence: CDR1 SGHTA, CDR2 FQGNSA. This CDR3 comprises 15 residues. The CDR3 protein is CASSLVVTNTDTQYF. The CDR3 region has the DNA TGTGCCAGCAGCTTAGTCGTGACTAACACAGATACGCAGTATTTT.

The gene calls are TRBV5-8 and TRBJ1-2; D is uncertain. The CDR3 sequence is 11 residues long. Germline assignment: CDR1 SGHTS and CDR2 YDEGEE. Trimming removed 4 bases from V and 2 bases from J, with 3 bases in between. The CDR3 DNA sequence: TGTGCCAGCAGCCAGAACTATGGCTACACCTTC. Amino acids: CASSQNYGYTF.

The chain uses TRBV19 and TRBJ1-1, with a weak D call TRBD1 (5 bases). V was clipped by 7 bases and J by 4 bases, with 19 bases between them. Germline V lookup: CDR1 LNHDA, CDR2 SQIVND (reference sequence). This CDR3 has 15 residues. The chain's CDR3 is CASTPIWGWATEAFF. The CDR3 coding sequence is TGTGCCAGTACCCCAATATGGGGCTGGGCCACTGAAGCTTTCTTT.

V and J are TRBV6-1 and TRBJ2-2; D may be TRBD1 (6 bases). CDR3 length: 11 amino acids. Trimming took off 7 bases at V and 7 bases at J, with 7 bases between the two ends. The V gene's germline CDR1 is MNHNS and CDR2 SASEGT. The CDR3 region has the DNA TGTGCCAGCAAGGGGGACGGGGAGCTGTTTTTT. Its protein is CASKGDGELFF.

This rearrangement joins TRBV7-3 to TRBJ2-3; weak D call: TRBD2 (6 bases). V was cut by 1 base and J by 4 bases, with 15 bases left in between. CDR1 is SGHTA, CDR2 FQGTGA, per germline. The CDR3 is made up of 16 amino acids. CDR3 sequence reads: CASSLSSGTPPDTQYF. The CDR3 bases are TGTGCCAGCAGCTTAAGTAGCGGAACCCCCCCAGATACGCAGTATTTT.

J is TRBJ2-5 and V is TRBV5-1; no clear D. V gave up 0 bases and J gave up 1 base, with 13 bases separating them. The germline CDR1 and CDR2 sequences are SGHRS and YFSETQ. The CDR3 length is 16 residues. The chain's CDR3 is CASSLVGRNFQETQYF. CDR3 nucleotide sequence: TGCGCCAGCAGCTTGGTGGGCAGAAACTTCCAAGAGACCCAGTACTTC. Full variable domain (remainder filled in from reference TRBV5-1 and TRBJ2-5): KAGVTQTPRYLIKTRGQQVTLSCSPISGHRSVSWYQQTPGQGLQFLFEYFSETQRNKGNFPGRFSGRQFSNSRSEMNVSTLELGDSALYLCASSLVGRNFQETQYFGPGTRLLVL.

This chain links TRBV4-2 with TRBJ1-5; tentatively, D is TRBD1 (6 bases). CDR1 is LGHNA and CDR2 is YNFKEQ in the germline V gene. CDR3 size: 16 residues. Trimming stripped 0 bases from V and 2 bases from J, with 11 bases between. Written as DNA, the CDR3 is TGTGCCAGCAGCCAAGAGACGAGACAGGGCAATCAGCCCCAGCATTTT. This encodes CASSQETRQGNQPQHF.

The chain carries TRBV7-2 and TRBJ1-1, with TRBD1 identical over 7 bases. CDR1 and CDR2 from the germline V gene are SGHTA and FQGNSA. The CDR3 is 14 amino acids. The V segment lost 3 bases and the J segment 1 base; nucleotides outside the gene matches: 2. The DNA for the CDR3 is TGTGCCAGCAGCTTTGGACAGGAGAACACTGAAGCTTTCTTT. Translating it yields CASSFGQENTEAFF.

The genes are TRBV10-2 and TRBJ2-1; 9 nucleotides line up with TRBD2. Germline V CDR1 and CDR2: WSHSY, SAAADI. Trimming removed 4 bases from V and 7 bases from J; junction bases left unmatched: 11. CDR3 length equals 16 residues. CDR3 DNA: TGCGCCAGCAGTGTTTACGCGGGAGGGAAGGCTAATGAGCAGTTCTTC. Encoded protein: CASSVYAGGKANEQFF.

The chain recombines TRBV15 with TRBJ2-3; TRBD2 is a possible D gene (5 bases). Germline assignment: CDR1 LNHNV and CDR2 YYDKDF (reference sequence). V lost 3 bases to trimming and J lost 9 bases, with 7 bases between them. This CDR3 contains 11 residues. CDR3 region: CATSSGITQYF. CDR3 nucleotide sequence: TGTGCCACCAGCAGCGGGATAACGCAGTATTTT.

This clone was counted only a few times. V and J are TRBV13 and TRBJ2-1; 7 positions match TRBD2. CDR1 is PRHDT, CDR2 FYEKMQ, per germline (reference sequence). J gave up 4 bases and V 2 bases, and 5 bases lay outside the gene matches. The CDR3 has 15 amino acids. CDR3 sequence: CASSLWGGDYNEQFF. CDR3 bases: TGTGCCAGCAGCTTATGGGGGGGAGATTACAATGAGCAGTTCTTC.